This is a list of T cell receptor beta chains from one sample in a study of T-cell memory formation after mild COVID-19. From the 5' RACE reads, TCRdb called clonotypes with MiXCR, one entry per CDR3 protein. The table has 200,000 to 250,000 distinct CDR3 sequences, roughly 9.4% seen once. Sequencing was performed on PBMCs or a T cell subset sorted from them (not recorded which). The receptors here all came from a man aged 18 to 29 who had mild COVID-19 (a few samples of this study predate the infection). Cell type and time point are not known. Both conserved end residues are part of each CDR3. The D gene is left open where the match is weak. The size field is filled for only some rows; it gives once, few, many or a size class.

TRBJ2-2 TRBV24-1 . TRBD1 CATSDGRGLDTGELFF TGTGCCACCAGTGATGGCAGGGGGCTGGACACCGGGGAGCTGTTTTTT
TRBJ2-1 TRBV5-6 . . CASSLSTNEQFF TGTGCCAGCAGCTTGTCGACCAATGAGCAGTTCTTC
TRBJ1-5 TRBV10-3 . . CAISEHRDQPQHF TGTGCCATCAGTGAACACAGGGATCAGCCCCAGCATTTT
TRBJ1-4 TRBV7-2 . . CASSLVAASNEKLFF TGTGCCAGCAGCTTAGTGGCAGCGAGTAATGAAAAACTGTTTTTT
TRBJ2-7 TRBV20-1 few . CSASRTGTYEQYF TGCAGTGCTAGTCGGACGGGGACCTACGAGCAGTACTTC
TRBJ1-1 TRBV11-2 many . CASSLGQSNTEAFF TGTGCCAGCAGCTTAGGACAGTCGAACACTGAAGCTTTCTTT
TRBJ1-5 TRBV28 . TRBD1 CASSLWDRGRQPQHF TGTGCCAGCAGTTTATGGGACAGGGGGCGTCAGCCCCAGCATTTT
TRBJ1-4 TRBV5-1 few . CASSLAVGQGNEKLFF TGCGCCAGCAGCTTGGCCGTCGGGCAGGGTAATGAAAAACTGTTTTTT
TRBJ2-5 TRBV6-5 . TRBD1 CASSRTGGEETQYF TGTGCCAGCAGTCGGACAGGGGGAGAAGAGACCCAGTACTTC
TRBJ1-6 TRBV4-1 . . CASSQVREGGPKSPLHF TGCGCCAGCAGCCAAGTCCGGGAAGGGGGTCCTAAATCACCCCTCCACTTT
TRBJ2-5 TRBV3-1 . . CASSQEGGGLQETQYF TGTGCCAGCAGCCAAGAAGGAGGCGGGCTCCAAGAGACCCAGTACTTC
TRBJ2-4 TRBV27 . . CASSPSNRVENIQYF TGTGCCAGCAGTCCCTCCAATAGAGTAGAAAACATTCAGTACTTC
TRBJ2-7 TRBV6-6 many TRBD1 CASSFRTGPYEQYF TGTGCCAGCAGTTTCCGGACAGGGCCCTACGAGCAGTACTTC
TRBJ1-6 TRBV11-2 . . CASSEGGDNSPLHF TGTGCCAGCAGCGAGGGGGGGGATAATTCACCCCTCCACTTT
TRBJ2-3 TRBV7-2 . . CASSLAVTAGATDTQYF TGTGCCAGCAGCTTAGCTGTTACGGCGGGGGCCACAGATACGCAGTATTTT
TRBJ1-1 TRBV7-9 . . CASTPEPGWTEAFF TGTGCCAGCACCCCCGAACCCGGGTGGACTGAAGCTTTCTTT
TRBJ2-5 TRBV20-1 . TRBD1 CSAPSLTGQETQYF TGCAGTGCTCCTTCCCTGACAGGGCAGGAGACCCAGTACTTC
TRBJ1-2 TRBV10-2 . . CASSDTVIGYTF TGCGCCAGCAGTGATACAGTGATAGGCTACACCTTC
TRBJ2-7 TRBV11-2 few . CASSLGAGSPYEQYF TGTGCCAGCAGCTTAGGGGCAGGGTCGCCCTACGAGCAGTACTTC
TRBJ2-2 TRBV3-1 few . CASSHSGELFF TGTGCCAGCAGCCACTCCGGGGAGCTGTTTTTT
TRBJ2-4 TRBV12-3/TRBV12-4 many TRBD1 CASSLRMGDSADF TGTGCCAGCAGTTTAAGGATGGGGGACAGCGCCGACTTC
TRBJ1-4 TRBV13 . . CASSFSVGDPDEKLFF TGTGCCAGCAGCTTCTCAGTGGGGGACCCAGATGAAAAACTGTTTTTT
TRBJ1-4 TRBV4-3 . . CASSQEGVAGPNEKLFF TGCGCCAGCAGCCAAGAAGGCGTGGCGGGACCGAATGAAAAACTGTTTTTT
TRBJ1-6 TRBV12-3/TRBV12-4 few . CASSLRPSGSPLHF TGTGCCAGCAGTTTAAGGCCAAGCGGATCACCCCTCCACTTT
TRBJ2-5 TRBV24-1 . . CATSDRSETQYF TGTGCCACCAGTGATCGTTCTGAGACCCAGTACTTC
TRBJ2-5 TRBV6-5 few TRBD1 CASSYSWGQYLETQYF TGTGCCAGCAGTTACTCATGGGGACAGTATCTGGAGACCCAGTACTTC
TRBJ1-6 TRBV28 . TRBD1 CASGLGQGSSPLHF TGTGCCAGTGGATTGGGACAGGGGAGTTCACCCCTCCACTTT
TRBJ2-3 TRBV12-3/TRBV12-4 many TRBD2 CASSLRGLGTDTQYF TGTGCCAGCAGTTTGCGGGGGTTGGGCACAGATACGCAGTATTTT
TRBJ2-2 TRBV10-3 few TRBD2 CAISGYGGAPGELFF TGTGCCATCAGTGGATACGGGGGGGCCCCCGGGGAGCTGTTTTTT
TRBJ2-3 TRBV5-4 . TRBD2 CASSLLAGGPSTDTQYF TGTGCCAGCAGCTTACTAGCGGGGGGCCCGAGCACAGATACGCAGTATTTT
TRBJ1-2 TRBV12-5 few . CASARWVLGYTF TGTGCTAGTGCCCGGTGGGTTTTAGGCTACACCTTC
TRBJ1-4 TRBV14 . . CASSQDFQKLFF TGTGCCAGCAGCCAAGATTTTCAGAAACTGTTTTTT
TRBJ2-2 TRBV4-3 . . CASSRDWVNTGELFF TGCGCCAGCAGCCGCGACTGGGTGAACACCGGGGAGCTGTTTTTT
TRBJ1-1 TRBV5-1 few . CASSLRQDEAFF TGCGCCAGCAGCCTCCGACAGGATGAAGCTTTCTTT
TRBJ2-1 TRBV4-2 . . CASSQEGSTDEQFF TGTGCCAGCAGCCAAGAGGGATCTACTGATGAGCAGTTCTTC
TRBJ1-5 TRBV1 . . CTSSQGAQPQHF TGCACCAGCAGCCAAGGGGCTCAGCCCCAGCATTTT
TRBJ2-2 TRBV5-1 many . CASSFQQGSGELFF TGCGCCAGCAGCTTCCAACAGGGCTCCGGGGAGCTGTTTTTT
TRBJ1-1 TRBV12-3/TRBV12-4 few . CASSLGWNTEAFF TGTGCCAGCAGTTTGGGGTGGAACACTGAAGCTTTCTTT
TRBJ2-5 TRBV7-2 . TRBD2 CASSVSSGGASETQYF TGTGCCAGCAGCGTATCTAGCGGGGGGGCCTCAGAGACCCAGTACTTC
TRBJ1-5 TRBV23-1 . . CASSHGAVKGNQPQHF TGCGCCAGCAGTCATGGGGCAGTCAAGGGCAATCAGCCCCAGCATTTT
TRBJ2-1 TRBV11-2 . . CASSKAPGTYNEQFF TGTGCCAGCAGCAAAGCCCCCGGGACCTACAATGAGCAGTTCTTC
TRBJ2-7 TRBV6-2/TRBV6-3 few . CASSYRDGTEQYF TGTGCCAGCAGTTACAGGGATGGGACCGAGCAGTACTTC
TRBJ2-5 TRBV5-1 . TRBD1 CASSSGTGRRETQYF TGCGCCAGCAGCTCCGGGACAGGGAGGCGAGAGACCCAGTACTTC
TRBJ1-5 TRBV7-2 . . CASSLGGYQPQHF TGTGCCAGCAGCTTGGGAGGGTATCAGCCCCAGCATTTT
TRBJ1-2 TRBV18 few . CASSPTGSYGYTF TGTGCCAGCTCCCCGACAGGCTCCTATGGCTACACCTTC
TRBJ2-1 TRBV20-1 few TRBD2 CSALGGGGHNEQFF TGCAGTGCCCTCGGCGGGGGAGGCCACAATGAGCAGTTCTTC
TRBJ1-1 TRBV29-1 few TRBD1 CSVPSQGRTEAFF TGCAGCGTTCCTTCACAGGGGAGGACTGAAGCTTTCTTT
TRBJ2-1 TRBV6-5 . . CASSYLVLEQFF TGTGCCAGCAGTTACCTGGTCCTTGAGCAGTTCTTC
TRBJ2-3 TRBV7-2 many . CASSQDSPADTQYF TGTGCCAGCAGCCAGGACAGTCCCGCGGATACGCAGTATTTT
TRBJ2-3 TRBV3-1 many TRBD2 CASSFVAGGGTDTQYF TGTGCCAGCAGCTTCGTAGCGGGGGGGGGCACAGATACGCAGTATTTT
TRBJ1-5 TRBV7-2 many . CASSLAVNDGQPQHF TGTGCCAGCAGCTTAGCTGTTAATGACGGTCAGCCCCAGCATTTT
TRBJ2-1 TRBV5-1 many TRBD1 CASSDRGYNEQFF TGCGCCAGCAGCGACAGGGGGTACAATGAGCAGTTCTTC